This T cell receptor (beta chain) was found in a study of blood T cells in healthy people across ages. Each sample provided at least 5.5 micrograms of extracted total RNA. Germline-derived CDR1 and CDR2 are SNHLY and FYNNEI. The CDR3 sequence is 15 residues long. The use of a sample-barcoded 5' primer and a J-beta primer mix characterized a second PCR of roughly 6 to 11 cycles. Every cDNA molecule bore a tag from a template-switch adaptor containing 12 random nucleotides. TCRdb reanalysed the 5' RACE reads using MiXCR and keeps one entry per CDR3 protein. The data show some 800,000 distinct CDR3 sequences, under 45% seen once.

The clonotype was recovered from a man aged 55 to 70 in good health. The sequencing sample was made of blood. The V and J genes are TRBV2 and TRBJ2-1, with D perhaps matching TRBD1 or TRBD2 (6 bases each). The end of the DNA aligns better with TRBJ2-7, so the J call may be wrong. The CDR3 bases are TGTGCCAGCAGGCCGCAGGGGACGGACTACAATGAGCAGTACTTC. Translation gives CASRPQGTDYNEQYF.